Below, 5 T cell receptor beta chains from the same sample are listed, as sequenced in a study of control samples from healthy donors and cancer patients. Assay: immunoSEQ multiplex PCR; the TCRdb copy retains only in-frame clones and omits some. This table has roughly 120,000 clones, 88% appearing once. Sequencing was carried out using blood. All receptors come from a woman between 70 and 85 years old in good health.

The CDR3 loop reads CAISESSVVGTYGYTF. CDR3 nucleotide sequence: TGTGCCATCAGTGAGTCGAGCGTTGTCGGTACCTATGGCTACACCTTC. The chain recombines TRBV10-3 with TRBJ1-2; unclear D gene. The CDR3 spans 16 residues. Trimming pared 0 bases from V and 4 bases from J, leaving 15 bases between. Germline V CDR1 and CDR2: ENHRY, SYGVKD.

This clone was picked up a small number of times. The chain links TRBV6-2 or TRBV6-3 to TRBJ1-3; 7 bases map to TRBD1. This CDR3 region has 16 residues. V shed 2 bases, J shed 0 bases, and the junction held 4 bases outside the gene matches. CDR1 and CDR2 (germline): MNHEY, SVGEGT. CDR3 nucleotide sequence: TGTGCCAGCAGTTACGGGGACAGCGACTCTGGAAACACCATATATTTT. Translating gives CASSYGDSDSGNTIYF.

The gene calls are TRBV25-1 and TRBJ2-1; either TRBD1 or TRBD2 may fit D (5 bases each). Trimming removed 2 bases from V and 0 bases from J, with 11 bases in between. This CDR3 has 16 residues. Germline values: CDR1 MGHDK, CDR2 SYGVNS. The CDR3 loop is CASSERARGSYNEQFF. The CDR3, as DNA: TGTGCCAGCAGTGAACGAGCGAGGGGCTCCTACAATGAGCAGTTCTTC.

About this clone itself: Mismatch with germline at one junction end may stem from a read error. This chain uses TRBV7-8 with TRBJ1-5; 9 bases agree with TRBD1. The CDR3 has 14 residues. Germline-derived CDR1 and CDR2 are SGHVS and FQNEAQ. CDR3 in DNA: TGTGCCACCAGCGACAGGGGGAGAGATCAGCCCCAGCATTTT. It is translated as CATSDRGRDQPQHF.

The CDR3 protein is CASSFLLAGGYTYNEQFF. The CDR3 bases are TGTGCCAGCAGCTTTTTGCTAGCGGGGGGCTATACGTACAATGAGCAGTTCTTC. The chain carries TRBV12-1 and TRBJ2-1; the D call TRBD2 from the table was never checked on the DNA. TRBV12-1 corresponds to a pseudogene. CDR3 size: 18 residues.